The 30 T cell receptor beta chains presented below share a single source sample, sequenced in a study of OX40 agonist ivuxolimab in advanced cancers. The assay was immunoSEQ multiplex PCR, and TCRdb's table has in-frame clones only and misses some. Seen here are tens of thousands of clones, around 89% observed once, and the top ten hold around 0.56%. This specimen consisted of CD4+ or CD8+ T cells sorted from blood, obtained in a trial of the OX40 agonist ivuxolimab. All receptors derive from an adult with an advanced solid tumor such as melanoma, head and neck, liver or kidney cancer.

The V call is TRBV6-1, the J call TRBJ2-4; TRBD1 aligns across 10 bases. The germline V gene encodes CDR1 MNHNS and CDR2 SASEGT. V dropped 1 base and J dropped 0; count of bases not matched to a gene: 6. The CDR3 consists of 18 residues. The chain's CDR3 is CASSEGGTGVLAKNIQYF. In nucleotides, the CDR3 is TGTGCCAGCAGTGAAGGTGGGACAGGGGTACTAGCCAAAAACATTCAGTACTTC.

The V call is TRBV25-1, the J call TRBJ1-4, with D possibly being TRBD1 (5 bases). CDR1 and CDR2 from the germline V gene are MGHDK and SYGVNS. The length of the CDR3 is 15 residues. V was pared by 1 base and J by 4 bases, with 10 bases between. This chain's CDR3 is CASSESLGGNEKLFF. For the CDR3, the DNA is TGTGCCAGCAGTGAATCTCTGGGGGGTAATGAAAAACTGTTTTTT.

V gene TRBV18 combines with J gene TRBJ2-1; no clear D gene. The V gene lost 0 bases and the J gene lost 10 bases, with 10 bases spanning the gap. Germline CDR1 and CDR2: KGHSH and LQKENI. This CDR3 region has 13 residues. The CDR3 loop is CASSPPPPGEQFF. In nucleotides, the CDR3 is TGTGCCAGCTCACCACCTCCACCAGGCGAGCAGTTCTTC.

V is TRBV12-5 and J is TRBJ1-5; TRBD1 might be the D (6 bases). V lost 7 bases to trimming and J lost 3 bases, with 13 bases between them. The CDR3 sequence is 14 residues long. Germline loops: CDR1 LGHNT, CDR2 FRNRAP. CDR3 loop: CASAKQGTNQPQHF. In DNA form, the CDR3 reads TGTGCTAGTGCTAAACAGGGCACCAATCAGCCCCAGCATTTT.

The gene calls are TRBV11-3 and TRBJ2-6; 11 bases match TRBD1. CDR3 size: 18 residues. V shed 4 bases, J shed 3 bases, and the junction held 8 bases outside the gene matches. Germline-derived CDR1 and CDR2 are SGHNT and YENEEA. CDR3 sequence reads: CASSSGRDRGVGANVLTF. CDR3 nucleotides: TGTGCCAGCAGCTCGGGTCGGGACAGGGGGGTTGGGGCCAACGTCCTGACTTTC.

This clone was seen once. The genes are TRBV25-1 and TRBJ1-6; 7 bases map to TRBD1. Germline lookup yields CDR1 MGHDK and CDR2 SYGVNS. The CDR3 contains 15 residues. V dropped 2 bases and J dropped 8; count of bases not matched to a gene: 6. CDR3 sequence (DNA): TGTGCCAGCAGTGAACCCGGGACAGTCGATTCACCCCTCCACTTT. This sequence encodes CASSEPGTVDSPLHF.

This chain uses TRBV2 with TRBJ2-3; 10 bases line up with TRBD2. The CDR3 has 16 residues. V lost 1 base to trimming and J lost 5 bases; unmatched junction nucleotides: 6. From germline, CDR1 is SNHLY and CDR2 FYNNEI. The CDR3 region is CASSEGRLAGGDTQYF. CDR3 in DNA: TGTGCCAGCAGTGAAGGGCGGTTAGCGGGGGGAGATACGCAGTATTTT.

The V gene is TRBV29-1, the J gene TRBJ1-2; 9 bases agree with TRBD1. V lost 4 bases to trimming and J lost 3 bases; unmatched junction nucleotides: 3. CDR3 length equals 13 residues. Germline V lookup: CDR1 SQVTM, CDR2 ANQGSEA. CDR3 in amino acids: CSVARQGDYGYTF. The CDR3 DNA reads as TGCAGCGTTGCCCGACAGGGGGACTATGGCTACACCTTC.

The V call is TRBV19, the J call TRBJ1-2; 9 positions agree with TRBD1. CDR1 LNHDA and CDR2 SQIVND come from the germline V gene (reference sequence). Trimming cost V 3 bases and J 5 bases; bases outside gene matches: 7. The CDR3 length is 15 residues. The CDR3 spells CASSIYRGPEYGYTF. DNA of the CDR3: TGTGCCAGTAGTATCTACAGGGGGCCGGAGTATGGCTACACCTTC.

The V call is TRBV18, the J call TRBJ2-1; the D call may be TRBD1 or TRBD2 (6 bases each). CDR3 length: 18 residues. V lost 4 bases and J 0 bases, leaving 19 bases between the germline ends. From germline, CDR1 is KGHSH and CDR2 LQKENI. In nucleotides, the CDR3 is TGTGCCAGCTCACGAGTTTTGGCTGGAGGGGGCTCCTACAATGAGCAGTTCTTC. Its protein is CASSRVLAGGGSYNEQFF.

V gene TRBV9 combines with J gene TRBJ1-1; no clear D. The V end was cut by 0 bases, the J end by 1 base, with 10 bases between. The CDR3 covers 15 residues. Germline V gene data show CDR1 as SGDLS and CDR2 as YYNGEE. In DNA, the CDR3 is TGTGCCAGCAGCGTAGGCCCGGAAAAGAACACTGAAGCTTTCTTT. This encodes CASSVGPEKNTEAFF. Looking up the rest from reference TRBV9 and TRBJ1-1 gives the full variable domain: DSGVTQTPKHLITATGQRVTLRCSPRSGDLSVYWYQQSLDQGLQFLIQYYNGEERAKGNILERFSAQQFPDLHSELNLSSLELGDSALYFCASSVGPEKNTEAFFGQGTRLTVV.

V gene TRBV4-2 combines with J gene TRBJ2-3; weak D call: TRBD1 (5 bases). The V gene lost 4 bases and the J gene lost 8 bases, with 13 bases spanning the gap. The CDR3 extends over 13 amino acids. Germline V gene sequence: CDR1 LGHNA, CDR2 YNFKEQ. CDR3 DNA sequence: TGTGCCAGCAGCCCCACCAGGACAACTACGCAGTATTTT. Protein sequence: CASSPTRTTTQYF.

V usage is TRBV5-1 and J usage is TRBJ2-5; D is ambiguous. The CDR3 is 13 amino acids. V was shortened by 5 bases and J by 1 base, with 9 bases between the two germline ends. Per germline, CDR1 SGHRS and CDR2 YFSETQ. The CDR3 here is CASRLGSQETQYF. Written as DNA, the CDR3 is TGCGCCAGCAGATTAGGGTCCCAAGAGACCCAGTACTTC. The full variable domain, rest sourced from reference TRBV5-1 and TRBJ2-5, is KAGVTQTPRYLIKTRGQQVTLSCSPISGHRSVSWYQQTPGQGLQFLFEYFSETQRNKGNFPGRFSGRQFSNSRSEMNVSTLELGDSALYLCASRLGSQETQYFGPGTRLLVL.

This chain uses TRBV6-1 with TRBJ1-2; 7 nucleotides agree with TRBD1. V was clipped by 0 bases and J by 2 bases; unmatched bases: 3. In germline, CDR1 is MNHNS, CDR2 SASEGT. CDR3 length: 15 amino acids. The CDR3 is CASSEAMTGNYGYTF. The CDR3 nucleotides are TGTGCCAGCAGTGAAGCGATGACAGGGAACTATGGCTACACCTTC.

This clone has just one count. CDR3 nucleotides: TGTGCCAGCAGTTACAGGGAGTTGCAGCCCCAGCATTTT. Amino acids: CASSYRELQPQHF. V gene TRBV6-6 combines with J gene TRBJ1-5; no reliable D call. The V and J ends lost 2 bases and 7 bases respectively, with 9 bases between them. CDR3 length: 13 amino acids. The germline V gene has CDR1 MNHNY and CDR2 SVGAGI (reference sequence).

The CDR3 region has the DNA TGTGCCAGCAGCTTTCGCAGGGGAGAGACCCAGTACTTC. Translated, it gives CASSFRRGETQYF. The genes are TRBV13 and TRBJ2-5; possibly TRBD1 for D (6 bases). The V end was cut by 3 bases, the J end by 4 bases, with 9 bases between. This CDR3 has 13 residues. From germline, CDR1 is PRHDT and CDR2 FYEKMQ (reference sequence). Full variable domain (remainder filled in from reference TRBV13 and TRBJ2-5): AAGVIQSPRHLIKEKRETATLKCYPIPRHDTVYWYQQGPGQDPQFLISFYEKMQSDKGSIPDRFSAQQFSDYHSELNMSSLELGDSALYFCASSFRRGETQYFGPGTRLLVL.

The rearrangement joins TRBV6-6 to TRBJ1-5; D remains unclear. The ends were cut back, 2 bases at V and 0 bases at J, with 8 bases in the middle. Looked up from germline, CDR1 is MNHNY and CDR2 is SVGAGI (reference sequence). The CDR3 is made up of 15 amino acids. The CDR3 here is CASSYVEVSNQPQHF. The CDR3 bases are TGTGCCAGCAGTTACGTCGAGGTTAGCAATCAGCCCCAGCATTTT.

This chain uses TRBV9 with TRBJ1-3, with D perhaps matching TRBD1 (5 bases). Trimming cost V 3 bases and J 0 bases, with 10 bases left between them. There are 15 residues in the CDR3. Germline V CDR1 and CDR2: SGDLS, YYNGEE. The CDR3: CASSEQASSGNTIYF. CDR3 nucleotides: TGTGCCAGCAGCGAACAGGCTAGCTCTGGAAACACCATATATTTT.

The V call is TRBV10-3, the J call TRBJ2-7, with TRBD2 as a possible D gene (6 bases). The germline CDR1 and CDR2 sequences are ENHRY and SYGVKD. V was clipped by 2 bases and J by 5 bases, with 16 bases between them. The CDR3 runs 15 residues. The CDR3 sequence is CAISEGVAAWNEQYF. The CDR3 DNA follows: TGTGCCATCAGTGAGGGGGTAGCGGCCTGGAACGAGCAGTACTTC.

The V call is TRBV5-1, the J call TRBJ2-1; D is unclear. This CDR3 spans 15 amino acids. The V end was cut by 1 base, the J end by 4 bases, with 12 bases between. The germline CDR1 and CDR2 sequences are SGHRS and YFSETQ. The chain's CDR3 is CASSLLSASYNEQFF. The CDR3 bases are TGCGCCAGCAGCTTGTTATCCGCATCGTACAATGAGCAGTTCTTC.

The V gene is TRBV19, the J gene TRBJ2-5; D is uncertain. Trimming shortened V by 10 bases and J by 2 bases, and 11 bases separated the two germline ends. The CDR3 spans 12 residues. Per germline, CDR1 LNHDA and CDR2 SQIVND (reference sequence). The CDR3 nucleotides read TGTGCCACCTCCCGGCCACAAGAGACCCAGTACTTC. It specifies CATSRPQETQYF.

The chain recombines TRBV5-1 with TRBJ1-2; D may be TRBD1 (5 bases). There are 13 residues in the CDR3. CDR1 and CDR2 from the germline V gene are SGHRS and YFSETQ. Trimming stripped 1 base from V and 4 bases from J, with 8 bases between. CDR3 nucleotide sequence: TGCGCCAGCAGCTTGCAAGACAGCTATGGCTACACCTTC. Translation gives CASSLQDSYGYTF.

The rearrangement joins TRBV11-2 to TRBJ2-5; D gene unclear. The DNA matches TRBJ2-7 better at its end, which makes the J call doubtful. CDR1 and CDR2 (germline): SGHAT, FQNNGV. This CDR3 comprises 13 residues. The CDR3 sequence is CASSSTLGYEQYF. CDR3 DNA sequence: TGTGCCAGCAGCTCTACCCTGGGCTACGAGCAGTACTTC.

The CDR3 coding sequence is TGTGCCAGTACCTCAGGGAACTATGGCTACACCTTC. The encoded protein is CASTSGNYGYTF. The V gene is TRBV19, the J gene TRBJ1-2; weak D call: TRBD1 (5 bases). V lost 7 bases and J lost 2, with 8 bases in between. CDR3 length equals 12 residues. Germline lookup yields CDR1 LNHDA and CDR2 SQIVND (reference sequence).

The CDR3 is CARSDDRGIGYGYTF. CDR3 bases: TGTGCCAGAAGCGACGACAGGGGTATCGGTTATGGCTACACCTTC. The chain combines TRBV7-5 with TRBJ1-2; the tabulated D call, TRBD1, remains unverified against the DNA. TRBV7-5 is a pseudogene segment. This CDR3 has 15 residues.

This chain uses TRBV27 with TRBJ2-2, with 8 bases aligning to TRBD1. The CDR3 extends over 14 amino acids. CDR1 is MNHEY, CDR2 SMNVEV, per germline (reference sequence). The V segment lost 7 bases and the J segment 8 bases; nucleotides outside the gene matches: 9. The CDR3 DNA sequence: TGTGCCAGCACGAGGACAGGGAATGTGGGGGAGCTGTTTTTT. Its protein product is CASTRTGNVGELFF.

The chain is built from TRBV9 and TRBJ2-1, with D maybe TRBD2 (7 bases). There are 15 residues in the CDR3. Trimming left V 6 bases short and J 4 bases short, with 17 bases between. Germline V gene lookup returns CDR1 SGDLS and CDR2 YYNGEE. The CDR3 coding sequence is TGTGCCAGCAACCCCGGGGGGCAAACATACAATGAGCAGTTCTTC. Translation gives CASNPGGQTYNEQFF. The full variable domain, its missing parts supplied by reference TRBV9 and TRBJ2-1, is DSGVTQTPKHLITATGQRVTLRCSPRSGDLSVYWYQQSLDQGLQFLIQYYNGEERAKGNILERFSAQQFPDLHSELNLSSLELGDSALYFCASNPGGQTYNEQFFGPGTRLTVL.

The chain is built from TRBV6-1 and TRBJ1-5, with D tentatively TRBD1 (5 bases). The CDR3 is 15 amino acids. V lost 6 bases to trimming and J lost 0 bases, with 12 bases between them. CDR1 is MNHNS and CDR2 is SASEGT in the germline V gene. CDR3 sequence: CASSLGTFSNQPQHF. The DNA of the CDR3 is TGTGCCAGCAGCCTAGGGACCTTTAGCAATCAGCCCCAGCATTTT.

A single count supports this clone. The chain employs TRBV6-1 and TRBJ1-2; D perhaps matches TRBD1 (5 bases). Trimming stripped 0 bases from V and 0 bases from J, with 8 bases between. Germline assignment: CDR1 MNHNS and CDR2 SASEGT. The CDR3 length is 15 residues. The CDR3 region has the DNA TGTGCCAGCAGTGAAGCCCAGGGACCTAACTATGGCTACACCTTC. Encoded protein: CASSEAQGPNYGYTF.

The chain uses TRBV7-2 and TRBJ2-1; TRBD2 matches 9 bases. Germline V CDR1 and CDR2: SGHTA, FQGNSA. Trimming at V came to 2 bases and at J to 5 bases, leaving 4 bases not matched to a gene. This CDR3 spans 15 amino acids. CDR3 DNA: TGTGCCAGCAGCTTAAGACTAGCGGTTAACAATGAGCAGTTCTTC. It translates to CASSLRLAVNNEQFF.